The rows below give T cell receptor beta chains drawn from one sample of a study of blood T cell repertoires in COVID-19. The repertoire was sequenced with immunoSEQ multiplex PCR; TCRdb's copy has only in-frame clones and lacks some. The data hold roughly 89,000 clones, with about four fifths observed a single time. Input material: peripheral blood. Every receptor here comes from a woman at least 80 years old with acute or convalescent COVID-19. Both conserved end residues are part of each CDR3. Each record gives: J gene, clone size, D gene, V gene, CDR3 protein, CDR3 DNA. A D gene is named only where the DNA matches it firmly. Clone size, where shown, is once, few, many, or a class for clones that have expanded.

>TRBJ2-3|few|.|TRBV19
CASSIGLTDTQYF
TGTGCCAGTAGTATCGGTCTCACAGATACGCAGTATTTT
>TRBJ2-2|.|TRBD1|TRBV24-1
CATSDRTGANTGELFF
TGTGCCACCAGTGACCGGACAGGGGCGAACACCGGGGAGCTGTTTTTT
>TRBJ1-2|.|.|TRBV30
CAWKEVREIGYTF
TGTGCCTGGAAAGAAGTCCGGGAAATAGGCTACACCTTC
>TRBJ1-4|.|TRBD1|TRBV14
CASSAGQGYEKLFF
TGTGCCAGCAGCGCTGGACAGGGCTATGAAAAACTGTTTTTT
>TRBJ1-1|.|.|TRBV27
CASWTGSTEAFF
TGTGCCAGCTGGACGGGGAGCACTGAAGCTTTCTTT
>TRBJ1-6|.|.|TRBV11-3
CASSLEGGSASPLHF
TGTGCCAGCAGCTTAGAGGGGGGATCGGCTTCACCCCTCCACTTT
>TRBJ2-1|.|TRBD1|TRBV5-4
CASSSPGTGTGAFREQFF
TGTGCCAGCAGCTCGCCCGGCACCGGGACAGGGGCTTTTCGCGAGCAGTTCTTC
>TRBJ1-1|.|.|TRBV2
CASLDRNTEAFF
TGTGCCAGCCTAGATCGAAACACTGAAGCTTTCTTT
>TRBJ1-5|few|.|TRBV7-2
CASSRGGGAVQPQHF
TGTGCCAGCAGCCGTGGGGGGGGCGCGGTTCAGCCCCAGCATTTT
>TRBJ2-5|.|TRBD1|TRBV24-1
CATSDLGQGTQETQYF
TGTGCCACCAGTGATTTGGGACAGGGGACACAAGAGACCCAGTACTTC
>TRBJ1-6|.|TRBD1|TRBV18
CASSPPGQGNSPLHF
TGTGCCAGCTCACCGCCGGGACAGGGTAATTCACCCCTCCACTTT
>TRBJ2-5|.|.|TRBV6-2/TRBV6-3
CASSFGRGHQETQYF
TGTGCCAGCAGTTTTGGCAGGGGCCACCAAGAGACCCAGTACTTC
>TRBJ2-2|few|.|TRBV7-2
CASSFPPGELFF
TGTGCCAGCAGCTTTCCTCCCGGGGAGCTGTTTTTT
>TRBJ2-7|.|.|TRBV6-5
CASRNGQLYEQYF
TGTGCCAGCAGAAACGGACAGCTATACGAGCAGTACTTC
>TRBJ2-7|.|TRBD1|TRBV15
CATRTGGHEQYF
TGTGCCACCCGGACAGGGGGCCACGAGCAGTACTTC
>TRBJ2-7|.|TRBD1|TRBV11-3
CASSLATGLSYEQYF
TGTGCCAGCAGCTTAGCGACAGGGTTATCCTACGAGCAGTACTTC
>TRBJ2-1|.|.|TRBV6-6
CASGLEGYNEQFF
TGTGCCAGCGGACTTGAGGGTTACAATGAGCAGTTCTTC
>TRBJ1-5|.|.|TRBV6-4
CASSDTGQPQHF
TGTGCCAGCAGTGACACCGGTCAGCCCCAGCATTTT
>TRBJ2-3|.|TRBD2|TRBV7-2
CASSPRLAGLHTDTQYF
TGTGCCAGCAGCCCGAGACTAGCGGGGCTTCACACAGATACGCAGTATTTT
>TRBJ2-7|few|TRBD1|TRBV5-5
CASSNRQGGKDEQYF
TGTGCCAGCAGCAACCGACAGGGTGGGAAAGACGAGCAGTACTTC
>TRBJ2-7|.|TRBD1|TRBV29-1
CSATRQGSSYEQYF
TGCAGCGCCACCAGACAGGGGAGTTCCTACGAGCAGTACTTC
>TRBJ1-6|once|TRBD1|TRBV2
CASSEGQGAGNSPLHF
TGTGCCAGCAGTGAAGGGCAGGGGGCAGGGAATTCACCCCTCCACTTT
>TRBJ1-2|.|.|TRBV28
CASSLLAGANYGYTF
TGTGCCAGCAGTTTATTAGCGGGAGCTAACTATGGCTACACCTTC
>TRBJ2-5|.|TRBD2|TRBV7-9
CASSANSGTSGGTQYF
TGTGCCAGCAGCGCCAACTCCGGGACTAGCGGGGGCACCCAGTACTTC
>TRBJ1-1|few|.|TRBV19
CASSIGGSGLPFF
TGTGCCAGTAGTATAGGAGGGTCGGGACTTCCTTTCTTT
>TRBJ1-1|.|.|TRBV29-1
CSVDNQGGMNTEAFF
TGCAGCGTCGATAACCAGGGAGGAATGAACACTGAAGCTTTCTTT
>TRBJ1-2|.|.|TRBV7-3
CASSLIRRVSLRQSLNGYTF
TGTGCCAGCAGCTTAATACGACGGGTAAGCTTGAGACAGAGTTTAAATGGCTACACCTTC
>TRBJ1-4|.|.|TRBV6-5
CASSYSQGMNEKLFF
TGTGCCAGCAGTTACTCGCAGGGGATGAATGAAAAACTGTTTTTT
>TRBJ1-1|.|TRBD1|TRBV5-1
CASRPSTGGDGSEAFF
TGCGCCAGCAGGCCTAGCACAGGGGGGGACGGGTCTGAAGCTTTCTTT
>TRBJ2-2|.|.|TRBV24-1
CATSHAGATGELFF
TGTGCCACCAGCCACGCAGGGGCTACCGGGGAGCTGTTTTTT
>TRBJ1-1|.|.|TRBV5-8
CASSRGGRNEAFF
TGTGCCAGCAGCCGCGGGGGGCGAAATGAAGCTTTCTTT
>TRBJ2-1|.|TRBD1|TRBV19
CASSFSRGGSYNEQFF
TGTGCCAGTAGTTTCTCCCGAGGGGGCTCTTACAATGAGCAGTTCTTC
>TRBJ1-3|once|.|TRBV6-1
CASSEGGVGNTIYF
TGTGCCAGCAGTGAAGGGGGCGTTGGAAACACCATATATTTT
>TRBJ2-2|.|.|TRBV30
CAWSLGLSTGELFF
TGTGCCTGGAGCTTAGGACTCTCGACCGGGGAGCTGTTTTTT
>TRBJ1-2|.|.|TRBV3-1/TRBV3-2
CASSQDTRGYTF
TGTGCCAGCAGCCAAGATACTCGTGGCTACACCTTC
>TRBJ1-2|.|TRBD1|TRBV27
CASKVRGLGGYTF
TGTGCCAGCAAGGTCAGGGGGCTGGGTGGCTACACCTTC
>TRBJ1-2|.|TRBD1|TRBV30
CAWRYRDRGGYTF
TGTGCCTGGAGATACCGGGACAGGGGTGGCTACACCTTC
>TRBJ2-1|.|TRBD1|TRBV20-1
CSASTGDLFNEQFF
TGCAGTGCTAGTACAGGGGATCTTTTCAATGAGCAGTTCTTC
>TRBJ2-7|.|TRBD2|TRBV12-3/TRBV12-4
CASRGAGGTQYF
TGTGCCAGCAGGGGAGCGGGGGGAACGCAGTACTTC
>TRBJ1-1|.|TRBD1|TRBV7-9
CASSPRTGGNTEAFF
TGTGCCAGCAGCCCGCGGACAGGGGGAAACACTGAAGCTTTCTTT
>TRBJ1-2|.|.|TRBV29-1
CSVPAGGYTF
TGCAGCGTACCGGCGGGAGGCTACACCTTC
>TRBJ2-7|.|TRBD1|TRBV7-2
CASSLRGTGDHNEQYF
TGTGCCAGCAGCCTAAGAGGGACAGGGGACCATAACGAGCAGTACTTC
>TRBJ2-4|.|.|TRBV2
CASTPDRMVAKNIQYF
TGTGCCAGCACCCCCGACAGGATGGTAGCCAAAAACATTCAGTACTTC
>TRBJ2-7|.|TRBD2|TRBV4-2
CASSRPDGGGTYEQYF
TGTGCCAGCAGCCGTCCGGATGGCGGGGGGACCTACGAGCAGTACTTC
>TRBJ2-1|few|.|TRBV11-3
CASSLGGTSNEQFF
TGTGCCAGCAGCTTAGGGGGAACTAGCAATGAGCAGTTCTTC
>TRBJ1-1|few|TRBD1|TRBV27
CASSTTGGLASEAFF
TGTGCCAGCAGTACCACAGGGGGCTTAGCTAGTGAAGCTTTCTTT
>TRBJ1-2|.|.|TRBV5-1
CASSPGDGGYTF
TGCGCCAGCAGTCCAGGGGACGGTGGCTACACCTTC